These 2 T cell receptor beta chains came from one sample sequenced in a study of T cells after posttransplantation cyclophosphamide. Repertoires were generated with immunoSEQ multiplex PCR, while TCRdb's copy carries only in-frame clones and drops some. Among roughly 11,000 clones, approximately 80% were seen once, and the ten largest hold approximately 3.7%. Controls had myeloablative marrow grafts with methotrexate and calcineurin inhibitor, sampled at 1 year. The sample was PBMCs, taken 350 to 400 days after allogeneic stem cell transplant with calcineurin inhibitor and methotrexate. These receptors originate from a male patient between 25 and 39 years old who received an allogeneic stem cell transplant from an unrelated donor, was CMV-positive, and had acute GVHD only. The T cells may partly be graft donor cells.

The chain couples TRBV4-1 to TRBJ2-1; TRBD2 aligns across 10 bases. The V and J ends lost 8 bases and 8 bases, in that order; junction bases with no gene match: 9. Germline V gene sequence: CDR1 MGHRA, CDR2 YSYEKL. The CDR3 has 14 residues. The CDR3 DNA follows: TGCGCCAGCGGGGAGCGGGGGGGCACGGATGAGCAGTTCTTC. Its translation: CASGERGGTDEQFF.

The chain links TRBV30 to TRBJ1-4; 9 bases are shared with TRBD1. Germline V lookup: CDR1 GTSNPN, CDR2 SVGIG (reference sequence). Trimming cost V 4 bases and J 10 bases; bases outside gene matches: 7. The CDR3 has 13 residues. CDR3 region: CAWTGTGIGKLFF. CDR3 coding DNA: TGTGCCTGGACCGGGACAGGGATCGGAAAACTGTTTTTT.